The next 32 T cell receptor beta chains were all read from a single sample in a study of T cell repertoires in cytomegalovirus infection (dated by TCRdb to the late 2010s). Sequencing was carried out with an Illumina HiSeq 1500. TCRdb reprocessed the public reads (quality trimming at Q25 with fastp, clone calling with MiXCR) and kept in-frame beta chains. Every CDR3 protein is listed once, alongside the most common genes and DNA of its rows. Within this sample are a few hundred thousand distinct CDR3 sequences, with roughly 21% of them counted one time only. Roughly 19% of the sample lies in the top ten. Antigen specificity for these receptors is unknown. The treatment or condition label corresponds to: in vitro stimulation with specific CMV peptide epitopes to enrich CMV-specific T cells. The sequenced sample was cultured PBMCs, obtained from culture after CMV antigen stimulation. Receptors were obtained from a human donor in good health (CMV status not recorded). Some clones in this sample may be carry-over from other donors' samples.

This clonotype occurred many times. The V and J genes are TRBV7-2 and TRBJ2-1; the D is unclear. V was pared by 5 bases and J by 3 bases, with 5 bases between. CDR1 is SGHTA and CDR2 is FQGNSA in the germline V gene. CDR3 length: 12 residues. CDR3 region: CASSTYYNEQFF. Here the CDR3 DNA reads TGTGCCAGCAGCACTTACTACAATGAGCAGTTCTTC. Together with reference TRBV7-2 and TRBJ2-1, the CDR3 gives the full variable domain: GAGVSQSPSNKVTEKGKDVELRCDPISGHTALYWYRQSLGQGLEFLIYFQGNSAPDKSGLPSDRFSAERTGGSVSTLTIQRTQQEDSAVYLCASSTYYNEQFFGPGTRLTVL.

This clonotype was picked up a small number of times. The CDR3 DNA sequence: TGTGCCAGCAGCCACGCGGACAGGGCTTCACCCCTCCACTTT. This sequence encodes CASSHADRASPLHF. The rearrangement links TRBV3-1 to TRBJ1-6, with TRBD1 matching over 8 bases. Germline values: CDR1 LGHDT, CDR2 YNNKEL (reference sequence). The length of the CDR3 is 14 residues. Trimming cost V 3 bases and J 9 bases; bases outside gene matches: 4.

The chain carries TRBV11-2 and TRBJ2-5, with 13 bases matching TRBD2. Unmatched junction bases numbered 16, after V lost 5 bases and J lost 1 base. Looked up from germline, CDR1 is SGHAT and CDR2 is FQNNGV. The CDR3 contains 20 residues. The CDR3, as DNA: TGTGCCAGCAGCCCCAGCCTCCGGACTAGCGGGAGAGGCGTCCAAGAGACCCAGTACTTC. Translated: CASSPSLRTSGRGVQETQYF.

The chain has TRBV6-2 or TRBV6-3 and TRBJ2-1, with D possibly called TRBD1 or TRBD2 (5 bases each). The CDR3 extends over 14 amino acids. CDR1 is MNHEY and CDR2 is SVGEGT in the germline V gene. V lost 6 bases to trimming and J lost 0 bases, with 9 bases between them. CDR3 residues: CASRNGGSYNEQFF. DNA of the CDR3: TGTGCCAGCAGGAATGGGGGCTCCTACAATGAGCAGTTCTTC.

The chain joins TRBV6-5 to TRBJ2-5; D remains unclear. The CDR3 is 15 residues long. Per germline, CDR1 MNHEY and CDR2 SVGAGI. Trimming cost V 7 bases and J 1 base, with 16 bases left between them. CDR3 region: CASTTTVGSQETQYF. CDR3 sequence (DNA): TGTGCCAGCACTACAACAGTAGGGTCCCAAGAGACCCAGTACTTC.

This clonotype appeared a few times. The genes are TRBV4-1 and TRBJ1-5; possible D gene TRBD1, 5 bases. Trimming pared 4 bases from V and 9 bases from J, leaving 19 bases between. The V gene's germline CDR1 is MGHRA and CDR2 YSYEKL. The CDR3 spans 15 residues. The CDR3 bases are TGCGCCAGCAGCCCATCCGGGACCGTACGATGGCCCCAGCATTTT. Its protein is CASSPSGTVRWPQHF.

This clonotype was seen many times. Written as DNA, the CDR3 is TGTGCCAGCAGCCTGGGGACAGGGGGTAGCAATCAGCCCCAGCATTTT. As protein: CASSLGTGGSNQPQHF. The rearrangement joins TRBV7-2 to TRBJ1-5; 11 positions agree with TRBD1. The germline V gene has CDR1 SGHTA and CDR2 FQGNSA. J lost 0 bases, V lost 5 bases, and 3 bases had no gene match. The CDR3 runs to 16 residues.

This clonotype was seen at least ten times. V usage is TRBV11-3 and J usage is TRBJ2-1; 10 bases map to TRBD2. Germline V gives CDR1 SGHNT, CDR2 YENEEA. The V and J ends lost 0 bases and 5 bases, in that order; junction bases with no gene match: 1. The CDR3 length is 15 residues. The CDR3 nucleotides are TGTGCCAGCAGCTTAGAAGGGACTAGCGACAATGAGCAGTTCTTC. The encoded protein is CASSLEGTSDNEQFF.

This clonotype appeared a few times. The genes are TRBV6-2 or TRBV6-3 and TRBJ2-7; D is uncertain. V was trimmed by 6 bases and J by 5 bases, leaving 20 bases between them. Germline V lookup: CDR1 MNHEY, CDR2 SVGEGT. The CDR3 runs 15 residues. The CDR3 loop is CASRSGPKRNNEQYF. CDR3 bases: TGTGCCAGCAGAAGTGGACCGAAGAGAAACAACGAGCAGTACTTC.

The chain recombines TRBV20-1 with TRBJ1-2; D uncertain. V was clipped by 4 bases and J by 0 bases, with 9 bases between them. The CDR3 covers 13 residues. Germline V lookup: CDR1 DFQATT, CDR2 SNEGSKA (reference sequence). The CDR3 is CSAIYGSNYGYTF. In DNA form, the CDR3 reads TGCAGTGCTATATACGGATCTAACTATGGCTACACCTTC.

The sample holds many counts of this clonotype. V and J are TRBV7-6 and TRBJ2-1, with 8 bases matching TRBD1. This CDR3 comprises 16 residues. The V gene's germline CDR1 is SGHVS and CDR2 FNYEAQ. The V segment lost 2 bases and the J segment 1 base; nucleotides outside the gene matches: 4. CDR3 coding DNA: TGTGCCAGCAGCTTACAGACAGGGGTATCCTACAATGAGCAGTTCTTC. Translation: CASSLQTGVSYNEQFF.

This clonotype has only a few counts. CDR3 in DNA: TGTGCCACCAACAACGACAGGGGAGGCGAGCAGTACGTC. Its protein product is CATNNDRGGEQYV. The gene calls are TRBV15 and TRBJ2-7, with TRBD1 identical over 8 bases. Germline CDR1 is LNHNV and CDR2 is YYDKDF (reference sequence). CDR3 length equals 13 residues. The V gene end was trimmed by 7 bases and the J gene end by 6 bases; junction bases not matched to a gene: 8.

The CDR3 coding sequence is TGTGCCAGCAGTTCTGCGGTAAGGAATCAGCCCCAGCATTTT. It is translated as CASSSAVRNQPQHF. The chain combines TRBV6-6 with TRBJ1-5; D ambiguous. The CDR3 length is 14 residues. Germline lookup yields CDR1 MNHNY and CDR2 SVGAGI (reference sequence). V was pared by 4 bases and J by 4 bases, with 11 bases between.

This clonotype occurred many times. This chain uses TRBV11-3 with TRBJ2-1, with TRBD2 identical over 10 bases. This CDR3 has 18 amino acids. Germline lookup yields CDR1 SGHNT and CDR2 YENEEA. The ends lost 1 base at V and 4 bases at J; junction bases unmatched: 10. CDR3 sequence reads: CASSLVTSGTRTYNEQFF. The CDR3 nucleotides read TGTGCCAGCAGCTTAGTAACTAGCGGGACCCGGACATACAATGAGCAGTTCTTC.

This rearrangement joins TRBV29-1 to TRBJ1-6, with D maybe TRBD1 (5 bases). This CDR3 has 12 amino acids. Between the trimmed V and J ends, which lost 5 bases and 11 bases, there was a span of 13 bases. CDR1 is SQVTM and CDR2 is ANQGSEA in the germline V gene. CDR3 amino acids: CSVKVGGAPLHF. The CDR3 DNA reads as TGCAGCGTTAAAGTGGGGGGGGCACCCCTCCACTTT.

The rearrangement links TRBV4-1 to TRBJ1-2; maybe TRBD1 (6 bases). Germline loops: CDR1 MGHRA, CDR2 YSYEKL. The CDR3 covers 15 residues. V shed 0 bases and J shed 5 bases, with 13 bases lying between them. The DNA for the CDR3 is TGCGCCAGCAGCCAAGATCAGGGGACGGGATATGGCTACACCTTC. The encoded protein is CASSQDQGTGYGYTF.

The chain employs TRBV24-1 and TRBJ2-1, with 12 positions matching TRBD2. Germline V gene sequence: CDR1 KGHDR, CDR2 SFDVKD. This CDR3 spans 14 amino acids. J lost 9 bases, V lost 7 bases, and 6 bases had no gene match. The CDR3, as DNA: TGTGCCACCAGGACTAGCGGGAGTTATGGTGAGCAGTTCTTC. This translates into CATRTSGSYGEQFF.

This clonotype was observed many times. The CDR3 region is CASSLGTGVEKLFF. The DNA for the CDR3 is TGTGCCAGCAGCCTGGGGACAGGGGTTGAAAAACTGTTTTTT. The J gene is TRBJ1-4, the V gene TRBV7-6; TRBD1 matches 10 bases. There are 14 residues in the CDR3. From germline, CDR1 is SGHVS and CDR2 FNYEAQ. With 5 bases clipped from V and 7 bases from J, the junction kept 4 bases outside the gene matches.

This clonotype appeared a single time. The rearrangement links TRBV6-6 to TRBJ1-1; D is unresolved. V was cut by 7 bases and J by 1 base, with 10 bases left in between. Germline V gene data show CDR1 as MNHNY and CDR2 as SVGAGI (reference sequence). This CDR3 has 13 residues. CDR3 sequence reads: CASTSRENTEAFF. The CDR3 nucleotides are TGTGCCAGCACCTCAAGAGAGAACACTGAAGCTTTCTTT.

This clonotype has a handful of counts. The rearrangement uses TRBV7-2 and TRBJ2-3, with TRBD2 matching over 10 bases. Trimming took 0 bases from V and 2 from J; bases not matched to a gene: 8. CDR1 and CDR2 (germline): SGHTA, FQGNSA. CDR3 length: 18 amino acids. The CDR3 region is CASSLAAASGRYTDTQYF. Written as DNA, the CDR3 is TGTGCCAGCAGCTTAGCGGCGGCTAGCGGGAGATACACAGATACGCAGTATTTT.

In its sample, this clonotype was seen many times. CDR3 DNA: TGCGCCAGCAGCCAAGTTCCGGGGGAGAACGAGCAGTACTTC. This gives the protein CASSQVPGENEQYF. V gene TRBV4-1 combines with J gene TRBJ2-7, with D possibly TRBD2 on 6 matching bases. V lost 1 base and J 5 bases, leaving 12 bases between the germline ends. The CDR3 extends over 14 amino acids. Looked up from germline, CDR1 is MGHRA and CDR2 is YSYEKL.

This clonotype was seen more than once but under ten times. The chain carries TRBV7-9 and TRBJ2-3; TRBD1 aligns across 8 bases. This CDR3 spans 15 amino acids. Per the germline V gene, CDR1 is SEHNR and CDR2 is FQNEAQ (reference sequence). After removal of 5 bases from V and 3 bases from J, the junction contained 7 bases not matched to a gene. The CDR3 loop is CASSADRGLTDTQYF. In DNA form, the CDR3 reads TGTGCCAGCAGCGCAGACAGGGGTCTGACAGATACGCAGTATTTT. Looking up the rest from reference TRBV7-9 and TRBJ2-3 gives the full variable domain: DTGVSQNPRHKITKRGQNVTFRCDPISEHNRLYWYRQTLGQGPEFLTYFQNEAQLEKSRLLSDRFSAERPKGSFSTLEIQRTEQGDSAMYLCASSADRGLTDTQYFGPGTRLTVL.

This clonotype appeared a few times. The chain couples TRBV25-1 to TRBJ2-5; perhaps TRBD1 as D (5 bases). This CDR3 has 15 amino acids. V lost 2 bases, J lost 5 bases, and 15 bases lay in between. CDR1 MGHDK and CDR2 SYGVNS come from the germline V gene. The CDR3 coding sequence is TGTGCCAGCAGTGAAGCGGCAGGGTTGGGGGAGACCCAGTACTTC. This gives the protein CASSEAAGLGETQYF.

This clonotype was seen a few times. The chain links TRBV28 to TRBJ2-7, with D unclear. The CDR3 covers 15 residues. Trimming stripped 2 bases from V and 0 bases from J, with 11 bases between. Germline CDR1 reads MDHEN; CDR2 reads SYDVKM. The CDR3 DNA is TGTGCCAGCAGTTTACACAGCCCCCACTCCTACGAGCAGTACTTC. Amino acids: CASSLHSPHSYEQYF.

This clonotype was counted a few times. The V call is TRBV27, the J call TRBJ2-2, with 9 positions matching TRBD2. The CDR3 contains 17 residues. Germline trimming cut 2 bases from V and 4 bases from J; bases unmatched to any gene: 8. Looked up from germline, CDR1 is MNHEY and CDR2 is SMNVEV (reference sequence). The CDR3 DNA reads TGTGCCAGCAGTTTACCAAGGGGTAGCGGGAGCACCGGGGAGCTGTTTTTT. Residues: CASSLPRGSGSTGELFF.

This clonotype was found a few times. The CDR3 loop is CASSIVWTDYNEQFF. The CDR3 bases are TGTGCCAGTAGTATAGTCTGGACAGACTACAATGAGCAGTTCTTC. The chain carries TRBV19 and TRBJ2-1, with D tentatively TRBD1 (6 bases). Trimming removed 1 base at V and 3 bases at J, with 10 bases between. The V gene's germline CDR1 is LNHDA and CDR2 SQIVND (reference sequence). The CDR3 loop spans 15 amino acids.

This clonotype was detected a few times. The chain combines TRBV19 with TRBJ1-5, with unresolved D. This CDR3 is 15 amino acids long. V gave up 3 bases and J gave up 2 bases, with 11 bases separating them. CDR1 is LNHDA and CDR2 is SQIVND in the germline V gene (reference sequence). The CDR3 loop reads CASSIQGYGNQPQHF. The DNA for the CDR3 is TGTGCCAGTAGTATTCAAGGGTATGGCAATCAGCCCCAGCATTTT. The full variable domain, its missing parts supplied by reference TRBV19 and TRBJ1-5, is DGGITQSPKYLFRKEGQNVTLSCEQNLNHDAMYWYRQDPGQGLRLIYYSQIVNDFQKGDIAEGYSVSREKKESFPLTVTSAQKNPTAFYLCASSIQGYGNQPQHFGDGTRLSIL.

This chain links TRBV6-2 or TRBV6-3 with TRBJ2-7; 9 bases map to TRBD1. Germline trimming cut 4 bases from V and 5 bases from J; bases unmatched to any gene: 9. The CDR3 has 15 amino acids. Germline lookup yields CDR1 MNHEY and CDR2 SVGEGT. The CDR3 DNA reads as TGTGCCAGCAGTTTCCCCGGGACAGGGATCGACGAGCAGTACTTC. Its translation: CASSFPGTGIDEQYF.

This clonotype was found many times. The V and J genes are TRBV7-2 and TRBJ2-5; 7 bases agree with TRBD1. The V gene's germline CDR1 is SGHTA and CDR2 FQGNSA. The CDR3 covers 12 residues. The V gene end was trimmed by 5 bases and the J gene end by 5 bases; junction bases not matched to a gene: 2. The CDR3 loop reads CASSGQAETQYF. CDR3 nucleotides: TGTGCCAGCAGCGGACAGGCTGAGACCCAGTACTTC.

Details on this clonotype: As the CDR3 is not closed by the conserved phenylalanine or tryptophan, this likely results from a read error. This rearrangement joins TRBV20-1 to TRBJ2-7; D possibly uses TRBD1 or TRBD2 (5 bases each). The CDR3 has 15 amino acids. Deletions cut 6 bases from V and 0 bases from J, with 18 bases between. Looked up from germline, CDR1 is DFQATT and CDR2 is SNEGSKA (reference sequence). The CDR3 spells CSANRDGDRSYEQYC. CDR3 DNA sequence: TGCAGTGCCAACCGGGACGGTGATCGCTCCTACGAGCAGTACTGC.

This clonotype was detected many times. V gene TRBV7-9 combines with J gene TRBJ1-1, with unresolved D. Germline V gives CDR1 SEHNR, CDR2 FQNEAQ (reference sequence). Trimming left V 5 bases short and J 1 base short, with 14 bases between. CDR3 length: 15 amino acids. CDR3 loop: CASSPPVPRNTEAFF. CDR3 nucleotide sequence: TGTGCCAGCAGCCCGCCGGTGCCACGGAACACTGAAGCTTTCTTT. Based on the CDR3 plus reference TRBV7-9 and TRBJ1-1, the full variable domain is DTGVSQNPRHKITKRGQNVTFRCDPISEHNRLYWYRQTLGQGPEFLTYFQNEAQLEKSRLLSDRFSAERPKGSFSTLEIQRTEQGDSAMYLCASSPPVPRNTEAFFGQGTRLTVV.

This clonotype was counted ten times or more. The chain is built from TRBV7-2 and TRBJ2-1; D is unresolved. This CDR3 contains 12 residues. Per germline, CDR1 SGHTA and CDR2 FQGNSA. V lost 3 bases and J lost 4, with 4 bases in between. In DNA, the CDR3 is TGTGCCAGCAGCTTCTATTACAATGAGCAGTTCTTC. Amino acid sequence: CASSFYYNEQFF.